This T cell receptor (beta chain) was observed in a study of T cells in Graves' hyperthyroidism and ophthalmopathy. This clonotype was detected a few times. It was RNA transcripts that yielded the amplified TCR beta CDR3 regions. With the HTBI primer set, the TCR CDR3 went through a first round of RT-PCR. Each CDR3 protein gets one entry after TCRdb re-called the multiplex PCR reads with MiXCR. This sample has 600,000 to 750,000 distinct CDR3 sequences, with roughly 17% found just once. The germline V gene has CDR1 MNHEY and CDR2 SMNVEV (reference sequence). V gave up 3 bases and J gave up 4 bases, with 16 bases separating them. The CDR3 has 15 residues.

This chain links TRBV27 with TRBJ2-7; weak D call: TRBD1 (5 bases). The receptor comes from a man in his fifties with Graves' hyperthyroidism. Specimen: blood. The CDR3 sequence: CASSLLIQGQYEQYF. DNA for the CDR3: TGTGCCAGCAGTTTGTTGATCCAGGGTCAATACGAGCAGTACTTC.